The T cell receptor beta chain described here comes from a study of blood T cell repertoires in COVID-19. Study context: The United States, Italy and Spain provided the acute and convalescent COVID-19 samples.

This CDR3 region has 17 residues. Germline-derived CDR1 and CDR2 are MDHEN and SYDVKM. Germline trimming cut 6 bases from V and 1 base from J; bases unmatched to any gene: 10. As originally analysed: Counts of nucleated cells, estimated from reference gene primer amplification, were obtained. The protocol was immunoSEQ multiplex PCR, while the TCRdb copy is restricted to in-frame clones and leaves out a portion. V and J calls plus clone size are reproduced from that table; the DNA served to infer D and trimming. The sample contains 200,000 to 250,000 clones, approximately 80% of which appear only once.

The source material was PBMCs or T cells enriched from blood (not recorded which). The V gene is TRBV28, the J gene TRBJ2-2; 8 nucleotides match TRBD1. The TCR sequence derives from a woman in her 50s with acute COVID-19. The DNA of the CDR3 is TGTGCCAGCAGACAATATGCCGGGACAGGGAACACCGGGGAGCTGTTTTTT. Translating it yields CASRQYAGTGNTGELFF.